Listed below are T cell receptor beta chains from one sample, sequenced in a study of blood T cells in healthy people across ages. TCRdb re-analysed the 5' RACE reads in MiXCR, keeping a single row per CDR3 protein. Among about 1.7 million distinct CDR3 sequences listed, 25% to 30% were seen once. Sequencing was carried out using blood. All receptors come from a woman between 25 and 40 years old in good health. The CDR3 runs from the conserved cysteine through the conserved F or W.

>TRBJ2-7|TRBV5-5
CASSLALSASYEQYF
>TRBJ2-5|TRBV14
CASSQEQGGLETQYF
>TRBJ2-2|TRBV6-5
CASSYFSAGGNTGELFF
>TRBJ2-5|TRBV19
CASSIVGGTETQYF
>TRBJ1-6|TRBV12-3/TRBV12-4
CASSPRGSNSPLHF
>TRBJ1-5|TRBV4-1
CASSQDFYRMGQPQHF
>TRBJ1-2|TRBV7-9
CASSSGPRRGYTF
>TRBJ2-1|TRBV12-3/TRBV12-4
CASRGDLSFF
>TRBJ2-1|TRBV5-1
CASSPRLAGDREQFF
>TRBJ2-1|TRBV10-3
CAISNGYDNEQFF
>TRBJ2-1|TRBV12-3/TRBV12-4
CVSSLQAGGPHEQFF
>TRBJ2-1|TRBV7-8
CAGKPSGLPRDEQFF
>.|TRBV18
CASLQGTGETQYF
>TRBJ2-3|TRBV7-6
CVSSLSGETDTQYF
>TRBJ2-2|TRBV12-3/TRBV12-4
CASRPQGLAGGSGELFF
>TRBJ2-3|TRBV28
CASSARDVWGTQYF
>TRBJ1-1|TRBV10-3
CAISEGGGMNTEAFF
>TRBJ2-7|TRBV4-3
CASSQDSGPREQYF
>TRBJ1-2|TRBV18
CASSSGPANGYTF
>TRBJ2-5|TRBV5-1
CASSRDGQVEETQYF
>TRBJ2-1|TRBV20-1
CSARETLREQFF
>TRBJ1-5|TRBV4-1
CASSQPDRDNQPQHF
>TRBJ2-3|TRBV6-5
CASRIKDTQYF
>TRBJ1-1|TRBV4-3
CASSQVQSMNTEAFF
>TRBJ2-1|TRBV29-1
CSVALQGSYNGQFF
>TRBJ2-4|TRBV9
CASSEGLRADIQYF
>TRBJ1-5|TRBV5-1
CASSLYGANNQPQHF
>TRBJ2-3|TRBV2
CASRNEQLSTDTQYF
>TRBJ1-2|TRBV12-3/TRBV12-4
CASSTSGMNYGYTF
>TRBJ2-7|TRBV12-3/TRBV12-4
CASSGGLSGFYEQYF
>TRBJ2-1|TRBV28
CASSASGGPGYNEQFF
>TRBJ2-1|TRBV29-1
CSVAGERDNEQFF
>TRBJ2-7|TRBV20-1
CSASGLYEQYF
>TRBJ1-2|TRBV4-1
CASSQEGGGGYGYTF